This entry features one T cell receptor (beta chain) sequence. Using unique molecular identifiers, the investigators prepared the TCRbeta library. A single record per CDR3 protein comes from TCRdb applying MiXCR to the PCR reads. The table records approximately 270,000 distinct CDR3 sequences, 9.9% of them present only once. The entry originates in a study of T-cell reconstitution after alpha-beta-depleted transplantation in children. CDR3 length equals 16 residues. J gave up 6 bases and V 6 bases, and 13 bases lay outside the gene matches. Germline CDR1 reads ENHRY; CDR2 reads SYGVKD. The sequenced sample was PBMCs from the stem cell graft donor, obtained from the stem cell graft. This sequence originates from a human donor who donated a stem cell graft to a child with SCID. This chain links TRBV10-3 with TRBJ2-1; 8 nucleotides line up with TRBD1. The CDR3 bases are TGTGCCATCAGGGACCGACAGGGGACCCTCTCCAATGAGCAGTTCTTC. It specifies CAIRDRQGTLSNEQFF.